Each of the 19 T cell receptor beta chains below was sequenced from the same sample in a study of blood T cells in healthy people across ages. Then a second PCR, running roughly 7 to 11 cycles, was carried out with a sample-barcoded 5' primer and a J-beta primer mix. TCRdb passed the 5' RACE reads through MiXCR, listing each CDR3 protein once. Among some 1.6 million distinct CDR3 sequences listed, about 31% were seen once. Specimen: blood. All receptors derive from a young woman in good health.

The V call is TRBV7-3, the J call TRBJ2-3, with TRBD2 identical over 12 bases. The V and J ends lost 5 bases and 4 bases, in that order; junction bases with no gene match: 10. CDR3 length: 17 amino acids. Germline loops: CDR1 SGHTA, CDR2 FQGTGA. The CDR3, as DNA: TGTGCCAGCAGCCCTTACATACTAGCGGGGGGTTCAGATACGCAGTATTTT. It encodes CASSPYILAGGSDTQYF.

This clonotype came up many times. This chain connects TRBV10-3 to TRBJ2-7, with 8 positions matching TRBD1. The ends lost 2 bases at V and 2 bases at J; junction bases unmatched: 2. From germline, CDR1 is ENHRY and CDR2 SYGVKD. The CDR3 runs 14 residues. The CDR3 DNA reads TGTGCCATCAGTGAGGGACAGGGCCCCTACGAGCAGTACTTC. This codes for CAISEGQGPYEQYF.

In its sample, this clonotype was seen a few times. The chain has TRBV15 and TRBJ2-1; TRBD2 is a possible D gene (5 bases). Trimming shortened V by 5 bases and J by 3 bases, and 14 bases separated the two germline ends. Per germline, CDR1 LNHNV and CDR2 YYDKDF (reference sequence). The CDR3 has 15 residues. The CDR3 sequence: CATSGFRDIYNEQFF. CDR3 sequence (DNA): TGTGCCACCAGCGGCTTCCGGGATATCTACAATGAGCAGTTCTTC.

This clonotype has a handful of counts. The chain combines TRBV5-6 with TRBJ2-1, with no clear D. CDR3 size: 15 residues. Germline CDR1 SGHDT, CDR2 YYEEEE. V gave up 1 base and J gave up 0 bases, with 8 bases separating them. CDR3 nucleotide sequence: TGTGCCAGCAGCTTGTACAGCTACTCCTACAATGAGCAGTTCTTC. Its translation: CASSLYSYSYNEQFF.

This clonotype was counted only a few times. A junction boundary mismatches the germline segment, possibly from a read error. The rearrangement joins TRBV15 to TRBJ2-1, with 7 bases aligning to TRBD1. The CDR3 length is 12 residues. Germline CDR1 LNHNV, CDR2 YYDKDF (reference sequence). CDR3 sequence (DNA): TGTGCCACCAGCAGAGGTACAGGGGCTTGGGTCTTC. Translated, it gives CATSRGTGAWVF.

The chain uses TRBV20-1 and TRBJ2-7; the D gene is possibly TRBD1 (6 bases). This CDR3 is built from 14 residues. V lost 5 bases and J 2 bases, leaving 16 bases between the germline ends. Per the germline V gene, CDR1 is DFQATT and CDR2 is SNEGSKA (reference sequence). The CDR3 sequence: CSASSGTWAYEQYF. The DNA of the CDR3 is TGCAGTGCTTCTTCCGGGACATGGGCCTACGAGCAGTACTTC.

The chain links TRBV18 to TRBJ2-1; 14 nucleotides line up with TRBD2. Germline V gene data show CDR1 as KGHSH and CDR2 as LQKENI. Trimming at V came to 2 bases and at J to 9 bases, leaving 9 bases not matched to a gene. This CDR3 has 17 amino acids. The CDR3: CASSPGTSGSTTGEQFF. Here the CDR3 DNA reads TGTGCCAGCTCACCAGGGACTAGCGGGAGCACCACGGGTGAGCAGTTCTTC.

This clonotype was counted only a few times. The J gene is TRBJ2-7, the V gene TRBV27; TRBD2 matches at 7 bases. From germline, CDR1 is MNHEY and CDR2 SMNVEV (reference sequence). V trimming: 9 bases; J trimming: 5 bases; junction bases outside the gene matches: 7. CDR3 length: 12 amino acids. The CDR3 coding sequence is TGTGCCAGATCATGTCGGGAGGACGAGCAGTACTTC. Amino acids: CARSCREDEQYF.

The J gene is TRBJ2-5, the V gene TRBV10-3, with TRBD1 as a possible D gene (5 bases). The J call may be incorrect, as the DNA end agrees better with TRBJ2-7. The CDR3 extends over 13 amino acids. The germline V gene encodes CDR1 ENHRY and CDR2 SYGVKD. This CDR3 is CATSRSTDHEQYF. CDR3 nucleotide sequence: TGTGCCACCAGCCGATCGACAGATCACGAGCAGTACTTC.

V usage is TRBV27 and J usage is TRBJ2-2, with TRBD2 as a possible D gene (5 bases). CDR3 length: 16 amino acids. The V end lost 6 bases, the J end lost 4 bases, and 18 bases lay between the germline ends. Per germline, CDR1 MNHEY and CDR2 SMNVEV (reference sequence). In DNA form, the CDR3 reads TGTGCCAGCAGCCCCACCCGCTTCGAGGGCACCGGGGAGCTGTTTTTT. Amino acids: CASSPTRFEGTGELFF.

This clonotype was recorded a few times. This chain uses TRBV12-3 or TRBV12-4 with TRBJ1-2; possible D gene TRBD1, 6 bases. Deletions cut 6 bases from V and 4 bases from J, with 9 bases between. CDR3 length equals 12 residues. The CDR3 is CASRYRAYGYTF. The CDR3 coding sequence is TGTGCCAGCAGATACAGGGCCTATGGCTACACCTTC.

The genes are TRBV25-1 and TRBJ2-4; D ambiguous. The CDR3 totals 14 residues. Germline V lookup: CDR1 MGHDK, CDR2 SYGVNS. V lost 6 bases, J lost 0 bases, and 9 bases lay in between. The CDR3, as DNA: TGTGCCAGCAGGGAACTACTAGCCAAAAACATTCAGTACTTC. Amino acids: CASRELLAKNIQYF.

This clonotype was seen a few times. This sequence joins TRBV20-1 and TRBJ2-1; 11 positions agree with TRBD2. In germline, CDR1 is DFQATT, CDR2 SNEGSKA (reference sequence). The V and J ends lost 0 bases and 9 bases, in that order; junction bases with no gene match: 10. The CDR3 is 16 amino acids. The CDR3 region is CSARDRSSGGAGEQFF. The CDR3 nucleotides are TGCAGTGCTAGAGATAGAAGTAGCGGGGGGGCGGGTGAGCAGTTCTTC.

The V gene is TRBV10-3, the J gene TRBJ2-7; the match to TRBD1 covers 8 bases. The CDR3 runs to 14 residues. J gave up 4 bases and V 3 bases, and 5 bases lay outside the gene matches. Germline V lookup: CDR1 ENHRY, CDR2 SYGVKD. CDR3: CAISEGDRIYEQYF. The CDR3 nucleotides are TGTGCCATCAGTGAAGGGGACAGGATATACGAGCAGTACTTC.

The rearrangement links TRBV7-6 to TRBJ2-6; 7 nucleotides agree with TRBD1. The V gene's germline CDR1 is SGHVS and CDR2 FNYEAQ. After removal of 7 bases from V and 0 bases from J, the junction contained 6 bases not matched to a gene. The CDR3 is made up of 16 amino acids. The CDR3 reads CASNRDSSSGANVLTF. The CDR3 nucleotides read TGTGCCAGCAACCGGGACAGTAGCTCTGGGGCCAACGTCCTGACTTTC.

The V call is TRBV20-1, the J call TRBJ2-7; D perhaps matches TRBD1 (6 bases). The CDR3 runs 13 residues. V was cut by 3 bases and J by 4 bases, with 13 bases left in between. CDR1 and CDR2 (germline): DFQATT, SNEGSKA (reference sequence). The CDR3 DNA reads TGCAGTGCTAGTCACAGGGTGATGTACGAGCAGTACTTC. Translated: CSASHRVMYEQYF.

This clonotype has a count of ten or more. The V gene is TRBV6-5, the J gene TRBJ2-7; TRBD1 matches 9 bases. This CDR3 is 13 amino acids long. Trimming removed 7 bases from V and 4 bases from J; junction bases left unmatched: 5. Germline CDR1 MNHEY, CDR2 SVGAGI. CDR3 nucleotides: TGTGCCAGCAAACCCGGGACAGGGTACGAGCAGTACTTC. It yields the protein CASKPGTGYEQYF.

This clonotype occurred once. This may come from a read error, since a much larger clone is one base off. The chain recombines TRBV20-1 with TRBJ1-5; no clear D gene. CDR1 is DFQATT and CDR2 is SNEGSKA in the germline V gene (reference sequence). Trimming left V 0 bases short and J 8 bases short, with 14 bases between. This CDR3 spans 14 amino acids. As DNA, the CDR3 is TGCAGTGCTAGAGAGTTAGAGGGAATGGAGCCCCAGCATTTT. Translation: CSARELEGMEPQHF.

The rearrangement links TRBV6-2 or TRBV6-3 to TRBJ2-5, with unresolved D. This CDR3 is built from 15 residues. Germline loops: CDR1 MNHEY, CDR2 SVGEGT. Trimming left V 0 bases short and J 4 bases short, with 12 bases between. The CDR3 DNA follows: TGTGCCAGCAGTTACTCAGGCCTCCTGGTAGAGACCCAGTACTTC. Translation: CASSYSGLLVETQYF.